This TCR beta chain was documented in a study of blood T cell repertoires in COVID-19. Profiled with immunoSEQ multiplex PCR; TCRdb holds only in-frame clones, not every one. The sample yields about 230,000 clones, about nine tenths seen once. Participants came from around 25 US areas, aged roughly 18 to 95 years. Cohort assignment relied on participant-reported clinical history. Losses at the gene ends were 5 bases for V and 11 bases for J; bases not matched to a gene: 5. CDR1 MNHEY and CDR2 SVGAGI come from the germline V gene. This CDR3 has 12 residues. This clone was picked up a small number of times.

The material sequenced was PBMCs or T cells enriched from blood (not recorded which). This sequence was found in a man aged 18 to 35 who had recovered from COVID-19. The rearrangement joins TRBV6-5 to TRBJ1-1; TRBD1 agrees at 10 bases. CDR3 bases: TGTGCCAGCAGTCTTGGACAGGGGGAGGCTTTCTTT. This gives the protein CASSLGQGEAFF.